The 29 T cell receptor beta chains reported below all come from one sample, sequenced in a study of tumor-infiltrating lymphocytes in glioblastoma multiforme. Three nested ARM-PCR rounds with V-beta and C-beta primers built TCRB libraries. TCRdb reprocessed the multiplex PCR reads with MiXCR, giving one entry per CDR3 protein. The sample records 13,000 or so distinct CDR3 sequences, roughly 70% being singletons. The material sequenced was brain tumor tissue. The receptor set was obtained from a male donor with glioblastoma.

About this clonotype itself: A much larger clone sits a single nucleotide away, making a read error possible. The chain combines TRBV11-3 with TRBJ2-1; D unclear. The CDR3 loop spans 14 amino acids. Germline CDR1 is SGHNT and CDR2 is YENEEA. V was shortened by 7 bases and J by 2 bases, with 12 bases between the two germline ends. The CDR3 sequence: CASNPRNTYNEQFF. For the CDR3, the DNA is TGTGCCAGCAACCCCCGGAACACCTACAATGAGCAGTTCTTC.

About this clonotype: Compared with germline, one end of the junction differs, possibly owing to a read error. The chain joins TRBV9 to TRBJ1-1; D is undetermined. The germline V gene has CDR1 SGDLS and CDR2 YYNGEE. There are 14 residues in the CDR3. The CDR3, as DNA: TGTGTCAGCAGCCCCACGCCGGAGACTCCCGGAGCTTTCTTT. The encoded protein is CVSSPTPETPGAFF. The variable domain in full, completed from reference TRBV9 and TRBJ1-1, reads DSGVTQTPKHLITATGQRVTLRCSPRSGDLSVYWYQQSLDQGLQFLIQYYNGEERAKGNILERFSAQQFPDLHSELNLSSLELGDSALYFCVSSPTPETPGAFFGQGTRLTVV.

This clonotype was counted at least ten times. A read error is possible here, since a much larger clone lies one base away. The J gene is TRBJ1-1, the V gene TRBV28, with 9 bases fitting TRBD1. CDR1 is MDHEN and CDR2 is SYDVKM in the germline V gene. Trimming took 3 bases from V and 3 from J; bases not matched to a gene: 8. The CDR3 is 16 amino acids. Here the CDR3 DNA reads TGTGCCAGCAGTTTCGACAGGGGGATTACTTACACTGAAGCTTTCTTT. Encoded protein: CASSFDRGITYTEAFF.

Comment on this clonotype: An end of the junction does not agree with germline; a read error may underlie this. The chain recombines TRBV29-1 with TRBJ1-6, with 7 bases aligning to TRBD1. Germline CDR1 SQVTM, CDR2 ANQGSEA. This CDR3 spans 13 amino acids. The CDR3 is CSVIRDRESPHHF. The CDR3 nucleotides are TGCAGCGTTATCAGGGACAGAGAATCACCCCACCACTTT.

The CDR3 nucleotides read TGTGCCTTACGGGGGGGGCCAGCGGATGAAAAACTGTTTTTT. This encodes CALRGGPADEKLFF. The rearrangement joins TRBV28 to TRBJ1-4; weak D call: TRBD1 (6 bases). The CDR3 sequence is 14 residues long. Trimming pared 11 bases from V and 6 bases from J, leaving 19 bases between. Germline V lookup: CDR1 MDHEN, CDR2 SYDVKM.

The V gene is TRBV29-1, the J gene TRBJ1-2, with D unclear. Germline CDR1 is SQVTM and CDR2 is ANQGSEA. The CDR3 sequence is 11 residues long. Trimming removed 4 bases at V and 8 bases at J, with 11 bases between. The CDR3 DNA reads as TGCAGCGTTGCGGACCAGAACGGCTACACCTTC. Encoded protein: CSVADQNGYTF.

The rearrangement uses TRBV10-1 and TRBJ2-7, with D uncertain. Germline V CDR1 and CDR2: WNHNN, SYGVQD (reference sequence). The CDR3 is 12 amino acids. V lost 8 bases, J lost 5 bases, and 13 bases lay in between. CDR3 nucleotide sequence: TGCGCCAGCTCGGCTAGTGCTAACGAGCAGTACTTC. Residues: CASSASANEQYF.

J is TRBJ1-5 and V is TRBV10-2; TRBD1 might be the D (6 bases). CDR3 length: 14 residues. Trimming removed 10 bases from V and 9 bases from J, with 22 bases in between. Germline-derived CDR1 and CDR2 are WSHSY and SAAADI. CDR3 residues: CATRGAGRNRPQHF. CDR3 bases: TGCGCCACTAGGGGGGCAGGGCGCAACCGGCCCCAGCATTTT.

This clonotype showed up many times. V usage is TRBV7-9 and J usage is TRBJ2-1, with 7 bases matching TRBD2. Germline assignment: CDR1 SEHNR and CDR2 FQNEAQ (reference sequence). This CDR3 has 13 residues. V lost 4 bases, J lost 5 bases, and 2 bases stayed unmatched. CDR3 nucleotide sequence: TGTGCCAGCAGCTGGGGGGGGAACAATGAGCAGTTCTTC. This translates into CASSWGGNNEQFF.

With respect to this clonotype: One end of the junction is discordant with germline, which a read error may explain. The V and J genes are TRBV6-1 and TRBJ2-2; D gene ambiguous. Per the germline V gene, CDR1 is MNHNS and CDR2 is SASEGT. The CDR3 is made up of 13 amino acids. CDR3 loop: CAISEFTTGELFF. The DNA for the CDR3 is TGTGCCATCAGTGAGTTTACCACCGGGGAGCTGTTTTTT.

This clonotype showed up just once. The CDR3 here is CASSQSGSSGNTIYF. For the CDR3, the DNA is TGTGCCAGCAGCCAGTCAGGAAGCTCTGGAAACACCATATATTTT. The chain links TRBV5-4 to TRBJ1-3; D gene ambiguous. This CDR3 contains 15 residues. Germline V gives CDR1 SGHNT, CDR2 YYREEE (reference sequence). The V and J ends lost 4 bases and 0 bases respectively, with 11 bases between them.

V gene TRBV20-1 combines with J gene TRBJ2-7, with 8 bases matching TRBD2. This CDR3 has 11 amino acids. Germline V gives CDR1 DFQATT, CDR2 SNEGSKA (reference sequence). CDR3 loop: CRACSGNEQYF. The DNA of the CDR3 is TGCAGAGCTTGTAGCGGGAACGAGCAGTACTTC.

To note about this clonotype: It may be a read error: a sequence one base away is much more abundant. The chain is built from TRBV14 and TRBJ2-7; a weak D match, TRBD1 (6 bases). Germline-derived CDR1 and CDR2 are SGHDN and FVKESK. The CDR3 is made up of 12 amino acids. CDR3 in DNA: TGTGGCAGCAGCCGAATAGGGGACAAGCAGTACTTC. Its protein is CGSSRIGDKQYF.

Comments on this clonotype: At one boundary the junction diverges from the germline segment, which might be a read error. The chain joins TRBV20-1 to TRBJ2-3; perhaps TRBD2 as D (6 bases). This CDR3 has 15 amino acids. Germline V CDR1 and CDR2: DFQATT, SNEGSKA (reference sequence). The CDR3 reads CSASRLDPNTGTQYF. The CDR3, as DNA: TGCAGTGCAAGCCGACTAGACCCGAACACAGGTACGCAGTATTTT.

On this clonotype itself: Likely a read error: the CDR3 ends without its conserved phenylalanine or tryptophan. This chain joins TRBV20-1 and TRBJ2-1; a weak D match, TRBD1 (5 bases). The germline gives CDR1 DFQATT, CDR2 SNEGSKA (reference sequence). This CDR3 is 14 amino acids long. CDR3 bases: TGCGGTGCTAGAGGTGAGGCAGGGCTGTATGAGCAGTTCTTA. It translates to CGARGEAGLYEQFL.

This clonotype occurred a few times. The junction departs from the called germline gene at one end, perhaps through a read error. V and J are TRBV10-3 and TRBJ1-2; tentatively, D is TRBD1 (5 bases). The CDR3 covers 13 residues. From germline, CDR1 is ENHRY and CDR2 SYGVKD. As DNA, the CDR3 is TGTGCCATCAGTATGGGCAGGGACTATTGCTACACCTTC. This gives the protein CAISMGRDYCYTF.

As regards this clonotype: Lacking the conserved final phenylalanine or tryptophan, this CDR3 likely reflects a read error. The chain carries TRBV12-3 or TRBV12-4 and TRBJ2-7; D perhaps matches TRBD2 (5 bases). This CDR3 has 15 residues. V lost 5 bases and J lost 10, with 24 bases in between. The CDR3 nucleotides read TGTGCCAGCAGTATCAACTTCGGACGGAGGTCCGAACAGTACTTA. It specifies CASSINFGRRSEQYL.

This clonotype rates as medium-sized (0.01 to 0.1%). The chain employs TRBV20-1 and TRBJ2-7, with D possibly TRBD1 on 5 matching bases. The CDR3 totals 12 residues. CDR1 and CDR2 from the germline V gene are DFQATT and SNEGSKA (reference sequence). Trimming pared 4 bases from V and 3 bases from J, leaving 10 bases between. CDR3 protein: CSANDQGYEQYF. The CDR3 DNA reads as TGCAGTGCTAACGATCAGGGCTACGAGCAGTACTTC.

This clonotype appeared many times. The genes are TRBV7-9 and TRBJ2-5; D remains ambiguous. Trimming took 5 bases from V and 7 from J, leaving 23 bases between them. Germline V gene sequence: CDR1 SEHNR, CDR2 FQNEAQ (reference sequence). The CDR3 is made up of 16 amino acids. The CDR3, as DNA: TGTGCCAGCAGCCCCCCATTCAGGCGGCAGGACGGGACCCAGTACTTC. Encoded protein: CASSPPFRRQDGTQYF.

Points on this clonotype: One junction end does not reproduce the germline sequence, and a read error may be involved. The chain employs TRBV15 and TRBJ2-5; D not certain. Germline V lookup: CDR1 LNHNV, CDR2 YYDKDF (reference sequence). The CDR3 extends over 15 amino acids. The CDR3 DNA is TGTGCCACCAGCGCAAACCGGAATCCCCAAGAGACCCAATACTTC. Its protein is CATSANRNPQETQYF.

This clonotype has a handful of counts. The chain has TRBV6-5 and TRBJ2-3; D is undetermined. This CDR3 comprises 12 residues. Trimming removed 4 bases at V and 2 bases at J, with 4 bases between. Germline V gives CDR1 MNHEY, CDR2 SVGAGI. The CDR3 DNA is TGTGCCAGCAGTTCTGACACAGATACGCAGTATTTT. This translates into CASSSDTDTQYF.

This clonotype was picked up many times. The chain links TRBV29-1 to TRBJ2-1; tentatively, D is TRBD2 (6 bases). Looked up from germline, CDR1 is SQVTM and CDR2 is ANQGSEA. This CDR3 spans 15 amino acids. Deletions cut 8 bases from V and 0 bases from J, with 17 bases between. DNA of the CDR3: TGCAGCTCCCTGAGACTAGGGGACTCCTACAATGAGCAGTTCTTC. Translating it yields CSSLRLGDSYNEQFF.

Turning to this clonotype: The junction shows a germline mismatch at one end, possibly a read error. The chain recombines TRBV11-2 with TRBJ2-1, with TRBD2 as a possible D gene (6 bases). In germline, CDR1 is SGHAT, CDR2 FQNNGV. The CDR3 spans 13 residues. The CDR3, as DNA: TGTGCCAGCAGCTCGGCGGGGAGCAATGAGCAGTTCTTT. Translation gives CASSSAGSNEQFF. Full variable domain (remainder filled in from reference TRBV11-2 and TRBJ2-1): EAGVAQSPRYKIIEKRQSVAFWCNPISGHATLYWYQQILGQGPKLLIQFQNNGVVDDSQLPKDRFSAERLKGVDSTLKIQPAKLEDSAVYLCASSSAGSNEQFFGPGTRLTVL.

Concerning this clonotype: A much larger clone sits a single nucleotide away, making a read error possible. V and J are TRBV11-2 and TRBJ2-7; TRBD1 matches at 8 bases. The V gene's germline CDR1 is SGHAT and CDR2 FQNNGV. The CDR3 runs 15 residues. The chain's CDR3 is CAGSLGQGTVREQYF. CDR3 bases: TGTGCCGGCAGCTTAGGACAGGGAACCGTCCGCGAGCAGTACTTC. The full variable domain, with the rest looked up from reference TRBV11-2 and TRBJ2-7, is EAGVAQSPRYKIIEKRQSVAFWCNPISGHATLYWYQQILGQGPKLLIQFQNNGVVDDSQLPKDRFSAERLKGVDSTLKIQPAKLEDSAVYLCAGSLGQGTVREQYFGPGTRLTVT.

This rearrangement joins TRBV7-9 to TRBJ1-1; 12 bases agree with TRBD1. Unmatched junction bases numbered 6, after V lost 6 bases and J lost 4 bases. This CDR3 is 15 amino acids long. The V gene's germline CDR1 is SEHNR and CDR2 FQNEAQ (reference sequence). The CDR3 region has the DNA TGTGCCAGCAGTCTGGGGGGACAGGGGGCCACTGAAGCTTTCTTT. Protein: CASSLGGQGATEAFF.

The chain is built from TRBV4-2 and TRBJ2-2; the D gene could be TRBD1 or TRBD2 (5 bases each). V was clipped by 4 bases and J by 17 bases, with 32 bases between them. The CDR3 length is 17 residues. Germline V gene sequence: CDR1 LGHNA, CDR2 YNFKEQ. The CDR3 DNA follows: TGTGCCAGCAGCCCCCGTGCCGGGCAGGGCGGCGCCGGGGAGCATTTTTTT. Its protein is CASSPRAGQGGAGEHFF.

The chain couples TRBV20-1 to TRBJ2-7; 7 bases are a match to TRBD2. Germline loops: CDR1 DFQATT, CDR2 SNEGSKA (reference sequence). The V and J ends lost 4 bases and 4 bases, in that order; junction bases with no gene match: 13. The CDR3 is made up of 15 amino acids. CDR3 amino acids: CSAIPTAGVWYEQYF. The CDR3 DNA follows: TGCAGTGCTATACCTACGGCGGGAGTGTGGTACGAGCAGTACTTC.

This sequence joins TRBV20-1 and TRBJ2-5; tentatively, D is TRBD2 (6 bases). The CDR3 consists of 15 residues. Germline V gene sequence: CDR1 DFQATT, CDR2 SNEGSKA (reference sequence). V lost 1 base and J 6 bases, leaving 18 bases between the germline ends. The CDR3 DNA reads as TGCAGTGCTAGAGTGGGGGGAGCCGGTGTAAAGACCCAGTACTTC. As protein: CSARVGGAGVKTQYF.

This clonotype was counted only a few times. It may be a read error: a sequence one base away is much more abundant. The chain couples TRBV20-1 to TRBJ2-3; D remains ambiguous. The V end lost 4 bases, the J end lost 10 bases, and 12 bases lay between the germline ends. This CDR3 has 11 residues. Germline V CDR1 and CDR2: DFQATT, SNEGSKA (reference sequence). In nucleotides, the CDR3 is TGCAGTGCTATTTTAGTATATGCGCAGTATTTT. Translation gives CSAILVYAQYF.